The 14 T cell receptor beta chains in this list originate from one sample, sequenced in a study of response to subunit inactivated influenza vaccine. TCRdb reprocessed the RT-PCR reads via MiXCR and lists one record per CDR3 protein. The top ten clones hold around a tenth of a sample with around 650,000 distinct CDR3 sequences, 15% to 19% of them seen once. Sample: PBMCs from blood, taken roughly 12 days after vaccination. These TCRs come from a man over 45 who received an inactivated influenza vaccine.

The rearrangement links TRBV20-1 to TRBJ1-2, with 12 nucleotides matching TRBD1. The CDR3 extends over 17 amino acids. The germline V gene has CDR1 DFQATT and CDR2 SNEGSKA (reference sequence). V lost 6 bases to trimming and J lost 2 bases; unmatched junction nucleotides: 13. The CDR3 sequence: CSAPNRDRGRWNYGYTF. The CDR3 DNA reads TGCAGTGCCCCTAACCGGGACAGGGGGCGGTGGAACTATGGCTACACCTTC.

Here the CDR3 reads CASSLTESSEQFF. The CDR3 DNA follows: TGTGCCAGCAGCTTAACGGAGTCTAGTGAGCAGTTCTTC. The chain has TRBV7-3 and TRBJ2-1; D ambiguous. V lost 0 bases, J lost 9 bases, and 9 bases lay in between. The germline gives CDR1 SGHTA, CDR2 FQGTGA. The CDR3 length is 13 residues.

A few counts support this clonotype. The V and J genes are TRBV27 and TRBJ2-1; 9 bases fit TRBD2. V trimming: 7 bases; J trimming: 4 bases; junction bases outside the gene matches: 8. CDR3 length equals 15 residues. Germline lookup yields CDR1 MNHEY and CDR2 SMNVEV (reference sequence). The chain's CDR3 is CASTRSGGLYNEQFF. The CDR3 DNA sequence: TGTGCCAGCACCAGAAGCGGGGGGCTTTACAATGAGCAGTTCTTC.

This clonotype was seen a few times. The rearrangement joins TRBV29-1 to TRBJ2-3; D is possibly TRBD2 (5 bases). The CDR3 extends over 13 amino acids. Trimming pared 3 bases from V and 2 bases from J, leaving 9 bases between. The V gene's germline CDR1 is SQVTM and CDR2 ANQGSEA. Written as DNA, the CDR3 is TGCAGCGTTGACCTAGCCTTCACAGATACGCAGTATTTT. This encodes CSVDLAFTDTQYF.

In its sample, this clonotype was seen a few times. The V gene is TRBV24-1, the J gene TRBJ2-3; D gene unclear. This CDR3 contains 18 residues. With 3 bases removed from V and 0 bases from J, the gap between germline ends came to 18 bases. Germline loops: CDR1 KGHDR, CDR2 SFDVKD. CDR3 nucleotides: TGTGCCACCAGTGATGAAGCAGCCGGTACCCCTAGCACAGATACGCAGTATTTT. This encodes CATSDEAAGTPSTDTQYF.

This clonotype was counted many times. This chain connects TRBV16 to TRBJ1-6; D remains ambiguous. CDR3 length: 14 amino acids. Germline V CDR1 and CDR2: KGHSY, FQNENV. V was pared by 4 bases and J by 7 bases, with 11 bases between. Here the CDR3 reads CASSPISANSPLHF. CDR3 DNA: TGTGCCAGCAGCCCGATCAGTGCGAATTCACCCCTCCACTTT.

The table lists this clonotype with a count of one. This sequence joins TRBV20-1 and TRBJ2-3; 7 bases line up with TRBD1. The CDR3 totals 14 residues. V lost 6 bases and J lost 5; bases outside the gene matches: 11. Per the germline V gene, CDR1 is DFQATT and CDR2 is SNEGSKA (reference sequence). The CDR3 bases are TGCAGTGCACGACAGGGTTTGGGTCGAGATACGCAGTATTTT. Translated, it gives CSARQGLGRDTQYF.

This sequence joins TRBV10-3 and TRBJ2-7, with D perhaps given as TRBD1 or TRBD2 (5 bases each). The CDR3 is made up of 13 amino acids. Trimming stripped 7 bases from V and 0 bases from J, with 10 bases between. Per germline, CDR1 ENHRY and CDR2 SYGVKD. The CDR3 region is CAIMGTASYEQYF. In nucleotides, the CDR3 is TGTGCCATCATGGGGACGGCCTCCTACGAGCAGTACTTC.

The chain links TRBV7-8 to TRBJ2-7; D perhaps matches TRBD1 (6 bases). Per the germline V gene, CDR1 is SGHVS and CDR2 is FQNEAQ. The V gene lost 1 base and the J gene lost 4 bases, with 8 bases spanning the gap. The CDR3 has 13 residues. The CDR3 nucleotides read TGTGCCAGCAGCTTAGACCAGGGGTACGAGCAGTACTTC. This gives the protein CASSLDQGYEQYF.

This clonotype was seen repeatedly, ten times or more. The chain recombines TRBV9 with TRBJ2-2, with 10 bases matching TRBD1. The germline V gene has CDR1 SGDLS and CDR2 YYNGEE. This CDR3 comprises 16 residues. V lost 6 bases and J lost 4; bases outside the gene matches: 9. CDR3 sequence reads: CASTRTGGRTTGELFF. The CDR3 DNA is TGTGCCAGCACGCGGACAGGGGGAAGAACCACCGGGGAGCTGTTTTTT.

This clonotype was seen more than once but under ten times. The rearrangement links TRBV10-3 to TRBJ2-5, with a tentative D call TRBD2 (7 bases). The germline V gene encodes CDR1 ENHRY and CDR2 SYGVKD. V was trimmed by 0 bases and J by 2 bases, leaving 16 bases between them. This CDR3 has 17 amino acids. The CDR3 DNA reads as TGTGCCATCAGTGAGTCGATGGGGGGGCCGTCACAAGAGACCCAGTACTTC. Protein: CAISESMGGPSQETQYF.

This sequence joins TRBV18 and TRBJ2-3, with D hard to call. Germline CDR1 reads KGHSH; CDR2 reads LQKENI. With 2 bases removed from V and 4 bases from J, the gap between germline ends came to 10 bases. The CDR3 extends over 14 amino acids. The CDR3 DNA reads TGTGCCAGCTCACCAACGGGTGGCTCAGATACGCAGTATTTT. Its translation is CASSPTGGSDTQYF.

J is TRBJ2-1 and V is TRBV7-9; 8 bases align to TRBD1. The CDR3 contains 16 residues. Germline assignment: CDR1 SEHNR and CDR2 FQNEAQ (reference sequence). The junction had 7 bases not matched to a gene; V was cut back by 2 bases and J by 4 bases. The CDR3 DNA sequence: TGTGCCAGCAGCTTACCAGACAGGGGCTCTTACAATGAGCAGTTCTTC. This translates into CASSLPDRGSYNEQFF.

The J gene is TRBJ2-5, the V gene TRBV16; D gene unclear. Between the trimmed V and J ends, which lost 0 bases and 5 bases, there was a span of 10 bases. The CDR3 is made up of 14 amino acids. The germline CDR1 and CDR2 sequences are KGHSY and FQNENV. In DNA, the CDR3 is TGTGCCAGCAGCCAATCTTACGGTCGGGAGACCCAGTACTTC. Translated: CASSQSYGRETQYF.